This T cell receptor beta chain originates from a study of T cells in Graves' hyperthyroidism and ophthalmopathy (dated 2019 in TCRdb). In the study overall: Peripheral blood was collected at initial diagnosis, before any treatment. The study also compared thyroid tissue and blood T-cell repertoires from more than five Graves' hyperthyroidism patients. According to the paper, TCR Vbeta CDR3 sequencing was carried out on 135 peripheral blood samples, which came from about 45 ophthalmopathy, roughly 75 hyperthyroidism and 17 progressor patients. Prospective prediction of ophthalmopathy was tested in an independent validation cohort consisting of 18 to 20 hyperthyroidism patients and about 17 patients who later progressed to ophthalmopathy. After blood sampling, hyperthyroidism patients were treated with methimazole at a starting dose of 30 mg daily, and ophthalmopathy patients were treated with high-dose intravenous methylprednisolone. To identify TCR V-J signatures that set the groups apart, the researchers used a discovery cohort of 100 or so patients, made up of under 50 with Graves' ophthalmopathy and some 55 with stable Graves' hyperthyroidism. For training and testing, the roughly 100 patients in the discovery cohort were randomly divided in a 7:3 ratio. The paper as a whole reports these results and caveats: In validation, the model predicted progression to ophthalmopathy a median of about 6 months before onset, with roughly 70% sensitivity and about 72% specificity. Sample size was not statistically predetermined, and investigators were not blinded to group allocation. Most expanded thyroid clonotypes (frequency above 0.001) were also detected in blood, a finding suggesting that blood repertoires may reflect thyroid immune responses. In cross-validation, a model built on a 13 V-J signature told ophthalmopathy apart from stable hyperthyroidism with 85% to 90% sensitivity and roughly 83% specificity, and in testing the same model reached 80%/75%.

On this clonotype itself: Its antigen is unknown. One base away lies a much larger clone, so this may be a sequencing read error. It is unclear where the CDR3 begins or ends on the DNA, so no DNA is shown, and the CDR3 is as TCRdb lists it.

In the ophthalmopathy patients, disease was moderately to severely active, with a Clinical Activity Score of 3 or more, a NOSPECS grade of 4 or more, and a duration of less than 3 months. The study excluded patients with uncontrolled infections, other autoimmune diseases, pregnancy or lactation. Diagnoses relied on clinical symptoms, serum thyroxine and TRAb, thyroid ultrasound and orbital computed tomography. PBMCs were separated from roughly 10 ml of fresh peripheral blood using Ficoll-Paque density gradient centrifugation. Total RNA was extracted using Trizol reagent, and RNA quality was assessed on an Agilent 2100 Bioanalyzer. Amplification of TCR beta CDR3 regions was carried out from RNA transcripts. The TCR CDR3 was subjected to a first round of RT-PCR using the HTBI primer set and the Qiagen OneStep RT-PCR kit. A second multiplex PCR round built the libraries, followed by size selection and purification. The libraries were sequenced on an Illumina HiSeq2000 using paired-end 100 bp reads. The original methods were these. Raw data were processed with SOAPnuke, discarding reads with adapters, uncalled bases, mean Phred below 15, or no exact constant-primer or identifier match. COPE v1.2.5 was used to merge the high-quality paired reads, and each unique nucleotide sequence was defined as a clonotype. MiTCR v1.1 was used to align clonotypes to the IMGT TRBV, TRBD and TRBJ reference segments. Analysis was restricted to V-J combinations with a frequency above 0.0001, which covered 99% to 99.2% of repertoires. A TCS score was defined as the ratio between F50 (clonal expansion) and ExV (chaos), using BLOSUM62-based TCRdist between CDR3 peptides within each V-J. Welch's t-statistics and random forest reduced 450 to 600 V-J features to about 13, which were used in a naive Bayes classifier (R e1071). The raw public reads went through TCRdb reprocessing: fastp at Q25, MiXCR clone calling, in-frame beta chains kept. Every distinct CDR3 protein forms one entry, paired with its most common genes and DNA. The authors' filters were not applied to this entry. Counted in this sample were 450,000 to 500,000 distinct CDR3 sequences; 20% to 25% of them appeared once. Approximately 49% of the sample comes from the top ten.

The CDR3, cysteine through phenylalanine, is 14 amino acids long. Sequences SNHLY (CDR1) and FYNNEI (CDR2) are obtained from the germline V gene. This chain is built from TRBV2 and TRBJ2-7; the tabulated D call, TRBD1, remains unverified against the DNA. The sequence came from a woman between 65 and 79 years old with Graves' ophthalmopathy. The sequenced sample consisted of blood. The CDR3 region reads CASSVGRGTYEQCF.